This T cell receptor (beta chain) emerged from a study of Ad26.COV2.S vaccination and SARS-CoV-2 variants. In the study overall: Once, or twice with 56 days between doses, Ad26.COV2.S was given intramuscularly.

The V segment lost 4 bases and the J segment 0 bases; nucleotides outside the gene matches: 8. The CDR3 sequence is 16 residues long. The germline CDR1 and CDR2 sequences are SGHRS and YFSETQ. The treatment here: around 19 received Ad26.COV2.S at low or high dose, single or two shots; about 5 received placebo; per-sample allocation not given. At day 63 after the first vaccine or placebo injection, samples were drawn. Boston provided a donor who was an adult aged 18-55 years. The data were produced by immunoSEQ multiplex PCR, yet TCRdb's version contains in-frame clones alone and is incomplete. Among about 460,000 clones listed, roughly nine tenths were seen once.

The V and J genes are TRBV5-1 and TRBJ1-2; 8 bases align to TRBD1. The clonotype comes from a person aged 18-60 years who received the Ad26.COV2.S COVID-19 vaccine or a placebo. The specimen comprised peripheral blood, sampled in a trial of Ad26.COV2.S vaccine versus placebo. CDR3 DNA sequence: TGCGCCAGCAGCCAGAACCCGACAGGGGCTAACTATGGCTACACCTTC. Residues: CASSQNPTGANYGYTF.